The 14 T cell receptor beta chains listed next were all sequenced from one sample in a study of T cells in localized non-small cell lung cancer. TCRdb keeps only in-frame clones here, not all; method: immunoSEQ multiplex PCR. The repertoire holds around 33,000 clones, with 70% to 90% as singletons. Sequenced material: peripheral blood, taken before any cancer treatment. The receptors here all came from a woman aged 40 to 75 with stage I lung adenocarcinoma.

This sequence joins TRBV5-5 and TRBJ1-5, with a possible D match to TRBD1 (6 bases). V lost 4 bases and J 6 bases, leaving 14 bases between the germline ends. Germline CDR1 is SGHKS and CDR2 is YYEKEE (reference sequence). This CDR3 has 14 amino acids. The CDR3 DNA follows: TGTGCCAGCAGCAAAGACAGGATCGGTCAGCCCCAGCATTTT. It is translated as CASSKDRIGQPQHF.

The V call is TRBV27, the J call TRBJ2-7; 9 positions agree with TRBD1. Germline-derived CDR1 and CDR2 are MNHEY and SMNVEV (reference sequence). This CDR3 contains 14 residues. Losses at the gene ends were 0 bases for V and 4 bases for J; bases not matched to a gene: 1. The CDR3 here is CASSLSQGAYEQYF. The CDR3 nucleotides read TGTGCCAGCAGTTTATCACAGGGGGCGTACGAGCAGTACTTC.

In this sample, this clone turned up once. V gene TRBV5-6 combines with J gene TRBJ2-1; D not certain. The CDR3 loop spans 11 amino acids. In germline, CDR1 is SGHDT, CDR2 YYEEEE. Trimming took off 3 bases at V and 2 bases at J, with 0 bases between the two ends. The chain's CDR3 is CASSSYNEQFF. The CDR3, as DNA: TGTGCCAGCAGCTCCTACAATGAGCAGTTCTTC.

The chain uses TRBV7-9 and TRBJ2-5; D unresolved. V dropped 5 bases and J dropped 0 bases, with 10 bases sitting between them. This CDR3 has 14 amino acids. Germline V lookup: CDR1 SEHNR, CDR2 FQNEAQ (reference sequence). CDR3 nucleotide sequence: TGTGCCAGCAGCCGCGGCCGGGACCAAGAGACCCAGTACTTC. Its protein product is CASSRGRDQETQYF.

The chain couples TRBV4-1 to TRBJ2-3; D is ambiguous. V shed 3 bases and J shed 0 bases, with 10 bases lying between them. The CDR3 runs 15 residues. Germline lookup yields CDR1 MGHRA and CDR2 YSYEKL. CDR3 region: CASSQGGISTDTQYF. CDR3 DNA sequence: TGCGCCAGCAGCCAGGGCGGAATCAGCACAGATACGCAGTATTTT.

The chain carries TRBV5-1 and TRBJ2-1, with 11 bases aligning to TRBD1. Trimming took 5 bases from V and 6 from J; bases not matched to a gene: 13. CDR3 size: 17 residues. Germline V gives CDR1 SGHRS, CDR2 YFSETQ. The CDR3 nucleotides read TGCGCCAGCAGTTTAATAGGGACAGGGGGTCGAGTCAATGAGCAGTTCTTC. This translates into CASSLIGTGGRVNEQFF.

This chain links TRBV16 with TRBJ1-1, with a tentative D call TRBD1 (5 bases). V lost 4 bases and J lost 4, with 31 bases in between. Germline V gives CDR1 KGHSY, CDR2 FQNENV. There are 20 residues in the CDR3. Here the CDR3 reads CASSPRTTGTRSGGSTEAFF. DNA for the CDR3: TGTGCCAGCAGCCCACGGACTACGGGGACCCGGAGCGGAGGGAGCACTGAAGCTTTCTTT.

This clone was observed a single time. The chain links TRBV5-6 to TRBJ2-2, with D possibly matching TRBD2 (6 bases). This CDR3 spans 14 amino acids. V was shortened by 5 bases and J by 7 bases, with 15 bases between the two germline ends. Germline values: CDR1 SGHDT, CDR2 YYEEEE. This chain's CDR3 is CASRRDSYGGELFF. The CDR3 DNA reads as TGTGCCAGCAGGCGGGACTCTTACGGCGGGGAGCTGTTTTTT.

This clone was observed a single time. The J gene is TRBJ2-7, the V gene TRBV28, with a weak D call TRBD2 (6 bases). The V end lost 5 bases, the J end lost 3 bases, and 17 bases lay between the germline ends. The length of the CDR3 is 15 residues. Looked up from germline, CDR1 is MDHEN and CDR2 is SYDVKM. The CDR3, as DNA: TGTGCCAGCAGTCACCTTGGCGAGGGAGGCTACGAGCAGTACTTC. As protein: CASSHLGEGGYEQYF.

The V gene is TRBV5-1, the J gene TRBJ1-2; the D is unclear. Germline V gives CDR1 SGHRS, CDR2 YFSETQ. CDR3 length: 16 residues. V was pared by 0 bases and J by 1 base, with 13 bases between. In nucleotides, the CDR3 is TGCGCCAGCAGCTTGGGTGATGCAGCAGTTAACTATGGCTACACCTTC. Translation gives CASSLGDAAVNYGYTF.

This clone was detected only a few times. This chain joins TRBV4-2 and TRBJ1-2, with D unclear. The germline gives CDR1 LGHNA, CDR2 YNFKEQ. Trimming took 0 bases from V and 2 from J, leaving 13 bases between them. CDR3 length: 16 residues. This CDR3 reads CASSQDQNSANYGYTF. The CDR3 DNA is TGTGCCAGCAGCCAAGATCAGAATTCAGCAAACTATGGCTACACCTTC.

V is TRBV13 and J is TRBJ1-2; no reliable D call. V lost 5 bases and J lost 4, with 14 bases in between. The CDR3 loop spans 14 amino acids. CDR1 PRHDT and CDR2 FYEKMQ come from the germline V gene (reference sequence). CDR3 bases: TGTGCCAGCAGCCCCCAAAGGGAATCCTATGGCTACACCTTC. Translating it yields CASSPQRESYGYTF.

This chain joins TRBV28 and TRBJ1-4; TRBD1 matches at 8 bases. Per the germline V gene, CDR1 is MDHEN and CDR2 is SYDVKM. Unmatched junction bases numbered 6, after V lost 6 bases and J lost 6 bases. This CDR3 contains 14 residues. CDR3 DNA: TGTGCCAGCAGGGGGGACAGGCGGCATGAAAAACTGTTTTTT. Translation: CASRGDRRHEKLFF.

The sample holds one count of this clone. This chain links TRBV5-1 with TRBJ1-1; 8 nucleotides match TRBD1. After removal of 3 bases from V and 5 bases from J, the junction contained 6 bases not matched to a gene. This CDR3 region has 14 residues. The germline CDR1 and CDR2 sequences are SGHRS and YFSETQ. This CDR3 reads CASSYGQGRTEAFF. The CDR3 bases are TGCGCCAGCAGCTACGGACAGGGAAGGACTGAAGCTTTCTTT.